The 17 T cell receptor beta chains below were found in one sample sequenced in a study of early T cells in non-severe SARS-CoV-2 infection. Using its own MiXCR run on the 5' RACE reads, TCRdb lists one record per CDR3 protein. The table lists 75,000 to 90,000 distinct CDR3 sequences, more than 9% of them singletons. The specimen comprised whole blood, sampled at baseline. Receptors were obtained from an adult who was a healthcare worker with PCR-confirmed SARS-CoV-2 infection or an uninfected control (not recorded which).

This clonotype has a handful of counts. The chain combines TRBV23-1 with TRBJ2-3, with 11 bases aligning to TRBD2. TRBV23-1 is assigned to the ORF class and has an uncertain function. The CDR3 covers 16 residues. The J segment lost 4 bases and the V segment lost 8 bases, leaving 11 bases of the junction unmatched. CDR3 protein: CASCQLAGEVSDTQYF. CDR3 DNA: TGCGCCAGCTGCCAACTAGCGGGAGAAGTGTCAGATACGCAGTATTTT.

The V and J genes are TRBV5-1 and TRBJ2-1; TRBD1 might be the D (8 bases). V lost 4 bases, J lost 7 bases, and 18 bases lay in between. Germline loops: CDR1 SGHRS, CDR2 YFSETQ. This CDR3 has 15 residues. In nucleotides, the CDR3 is TGCGCCAGCAGCCTTTTACAGGGGGGGATGAATGAGCAGTTCTTC. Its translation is CASSLLQGGMNEQFF. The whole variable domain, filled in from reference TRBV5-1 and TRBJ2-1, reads KAGVTQTPRYLIKTRGQQVTLSCSPISGHRSVSWYQQTPGQGLQFLFEYFSETQRNKGNFPGRFSGRQFSNSRSEMNVSTLELGDSALYLCASSLLQGGMNEQFFGPGTRLTVL.

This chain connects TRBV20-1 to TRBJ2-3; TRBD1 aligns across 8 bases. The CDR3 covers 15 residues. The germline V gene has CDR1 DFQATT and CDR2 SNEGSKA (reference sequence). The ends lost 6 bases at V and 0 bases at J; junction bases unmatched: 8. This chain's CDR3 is CSAPNRGVSTDTQYF. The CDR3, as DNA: TGCAGTGCCCCGAACAGGGGGGTTAGCACAGATACGCAGTATTTT.

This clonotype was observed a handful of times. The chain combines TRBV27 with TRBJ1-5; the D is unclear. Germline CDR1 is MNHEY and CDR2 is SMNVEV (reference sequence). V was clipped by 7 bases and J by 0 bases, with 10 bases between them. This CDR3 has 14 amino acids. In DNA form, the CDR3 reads TGTGCCAGCAAGGAGAGCTATAGCAATCAGCCCCAGCATTTT. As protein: CASKESYSNQPQHF.

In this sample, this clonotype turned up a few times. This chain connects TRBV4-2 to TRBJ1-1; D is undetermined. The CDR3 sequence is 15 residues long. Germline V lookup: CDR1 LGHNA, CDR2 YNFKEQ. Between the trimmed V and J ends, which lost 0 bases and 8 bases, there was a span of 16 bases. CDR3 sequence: CASSQDLVQTREAFF. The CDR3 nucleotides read TGTGCCAGCAGCCAAGATCTTGTACAGACTCGCGAAGCTTTCTTT.

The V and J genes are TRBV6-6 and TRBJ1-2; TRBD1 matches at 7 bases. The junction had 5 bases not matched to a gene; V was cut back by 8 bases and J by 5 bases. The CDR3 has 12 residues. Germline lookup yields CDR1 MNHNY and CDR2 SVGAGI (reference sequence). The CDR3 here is CASLTGQYGYTF. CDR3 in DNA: TGTGCCAGCCTGACAGGGCAATATGGCTACACCTTC.

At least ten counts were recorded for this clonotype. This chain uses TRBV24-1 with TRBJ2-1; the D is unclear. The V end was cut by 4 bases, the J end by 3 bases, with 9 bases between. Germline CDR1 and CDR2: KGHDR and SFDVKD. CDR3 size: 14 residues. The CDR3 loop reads CATSDLSDYNEQFF. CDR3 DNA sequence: TGTGCCACCAGTGACCTCTCAGACTACAATGAGCAGTTCTTC.

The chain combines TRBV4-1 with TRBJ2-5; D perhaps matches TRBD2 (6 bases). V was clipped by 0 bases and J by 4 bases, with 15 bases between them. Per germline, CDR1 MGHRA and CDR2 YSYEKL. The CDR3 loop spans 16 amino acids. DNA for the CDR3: TGCGCCAGCAGCCAAGACGGGAGTGGTGTGGGAGAGACCCAGTACTTC. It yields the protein CASSQDGSGVGETQYF.

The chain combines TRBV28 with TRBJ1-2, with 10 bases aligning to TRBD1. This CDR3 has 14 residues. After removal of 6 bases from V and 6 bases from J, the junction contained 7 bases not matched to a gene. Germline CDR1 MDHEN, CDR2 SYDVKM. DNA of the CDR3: TGTGCCAGCAGGTCAACCGGGACAGGGGATGGCTACACCTTC. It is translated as CASRSTGTGDGYTF.

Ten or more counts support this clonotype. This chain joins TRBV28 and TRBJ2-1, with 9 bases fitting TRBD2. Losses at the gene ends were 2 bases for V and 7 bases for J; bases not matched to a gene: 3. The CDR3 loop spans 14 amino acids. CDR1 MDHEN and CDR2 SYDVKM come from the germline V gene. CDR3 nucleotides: TGTGCCAGCAGTTTAGGGGGACTAGCTAATGAGCAGTTCTTC. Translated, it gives CASSLGGLANEQFF.

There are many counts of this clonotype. CDR3 region: CSAHTGPLREQYF. In DNA form, the CDR3 reads TGCAGTGCCCACACCGGGCCGCTGAGGGAGCAGTACTTC. The genes are TRBV20-1 and TRBJ2-7; the D is unclear. V lost 6 bases to trimming and J lost 7 bases, with 19 bases between them. This CDR3 is built from 13 residues. Germline CDR1 reads DFQATT; CDR2 reads SNEGSKA (reference sequence).

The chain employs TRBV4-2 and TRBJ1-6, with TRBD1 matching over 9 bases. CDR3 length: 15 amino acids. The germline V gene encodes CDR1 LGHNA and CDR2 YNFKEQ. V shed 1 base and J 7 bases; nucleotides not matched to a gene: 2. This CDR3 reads CASSQGGTGNSPLHF. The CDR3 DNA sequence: TGTGCCAGCAGCCAAGGCGGGACAGGGAATTCACCCCTCCACTTT.

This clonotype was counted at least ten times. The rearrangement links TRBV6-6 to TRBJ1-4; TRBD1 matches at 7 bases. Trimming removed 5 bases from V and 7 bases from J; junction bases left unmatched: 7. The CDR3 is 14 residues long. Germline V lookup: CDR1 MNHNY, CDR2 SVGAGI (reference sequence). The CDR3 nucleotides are TGTGCCAGCAGTCCGGGACAGCGCGGTGAAAAACTGTTTTTT. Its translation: CASSPGQRGEKLFF.

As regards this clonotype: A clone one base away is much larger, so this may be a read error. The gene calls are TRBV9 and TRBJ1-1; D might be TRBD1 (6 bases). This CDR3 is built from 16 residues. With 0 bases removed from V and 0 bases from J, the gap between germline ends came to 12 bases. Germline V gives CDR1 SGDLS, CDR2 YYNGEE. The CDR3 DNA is TGTGCCAGCAGCGTAGCCGGGGGCAGCCTGAACACTGAAGCTTTCTTT. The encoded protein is CASSVAGGSLNTEAFF.

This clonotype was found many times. This chain's CDR3 is CASSPPGLAPYNEQFF. The CDR3 DNA reads TGTGCCAGCTCACCACCGGGACTAGCCCCCTACAATGAGCAGTTCTTC. V is TRBV18 and J is TRBJ2-1; TRBD2 matches 9 bases. This CDR3 is 16 amino acids long. From germline, CDR1 is KGHSH and CDR2 LQKENI. Unmatched junction bases numbered 2, after V lost 0 bases and J lost 2 bases.

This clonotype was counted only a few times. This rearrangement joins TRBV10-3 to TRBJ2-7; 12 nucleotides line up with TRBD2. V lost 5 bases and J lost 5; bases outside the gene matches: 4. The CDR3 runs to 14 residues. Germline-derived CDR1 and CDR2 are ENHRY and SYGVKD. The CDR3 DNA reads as TGTGCCATCAGTTCGACTAGCGGGAGTGACGAGCAGTACTTC. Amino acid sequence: CAISSTSGSDEQYF.

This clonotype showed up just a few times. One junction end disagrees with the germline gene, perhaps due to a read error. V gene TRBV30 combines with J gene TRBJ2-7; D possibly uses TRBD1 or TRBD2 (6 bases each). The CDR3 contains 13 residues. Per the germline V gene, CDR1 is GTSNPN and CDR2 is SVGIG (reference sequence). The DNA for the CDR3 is TGTGCTTGGAAGGGGGGACTCGGGTTGTGGCAGTACTTC. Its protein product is CAWKGGLGLWQYF.